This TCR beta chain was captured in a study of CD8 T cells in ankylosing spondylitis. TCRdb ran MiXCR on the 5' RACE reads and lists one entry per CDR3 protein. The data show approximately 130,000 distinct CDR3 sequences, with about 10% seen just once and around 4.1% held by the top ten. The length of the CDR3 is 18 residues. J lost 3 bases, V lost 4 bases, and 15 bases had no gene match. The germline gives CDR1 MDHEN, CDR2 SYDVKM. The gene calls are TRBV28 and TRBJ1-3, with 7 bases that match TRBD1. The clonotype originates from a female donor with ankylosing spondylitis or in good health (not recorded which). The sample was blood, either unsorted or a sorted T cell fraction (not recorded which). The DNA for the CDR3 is TGTGCCAGCAGTTCATCCGGGACAGTCCTTTTTGATGGAAACACCATATATTTT. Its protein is CASSSSGTVLFDGNTIYF.